One T cell receptor (beta chain) is described in this entry. Generated by immunoSEQ multiplex PCR, the TCRdb table keeps only in-frame clones and is missing some. The sample contains around 170,000 clones, about 88% of which appear only once. This entry belongs to a study of blood T cell repertoires in COVID-19. Between the trimmed V and J ends, which lost 1 base and 2 bases, there was a span of 11 bases. CDR1 and CDR2 from the germline V gene are SGHAT and FQNNGV. This CDR3 comprises 15 residues. Seattle participants joined during active infection and were tracked over time. This sequence joins TRBV11-2 and TRBJ1-2; D gene ambiguous. The sequence was collected from a man aged 60 to 75 with COVID-19, enrolled during active disease. Sequencing was carried out using peripheral blood. CDR3 in DNA: TGTGCCAGCAGCTTAGTAAAACAGCCCAACTATGGCTACACCTTC. Its translation: CASSLVKQPNYGYTF.